A selection of T cell receptor beta chains follows, all from one sample in a study of blood T cell repertoires in COVID-19. TCRdb's copy holds only in-frame clones and misses some; the assay was immunoSEQ multiplex PCR. This sample yields about 260,000 clones, of which about 82% are seen a single time; more than 2% belongs to the top ten. Sequencing input: PBMCs or T cells enriched from blood (not recorded which). These receptors originate from a woman between 50 and 59 years old who had recovered from COVID-19. Both conserved end residues are part of each CDR3. A D gene is named only where the DNA matches it firmly. Clone sizes are given selectively: once, few, many, or a class where the clone is expanded.

D | J | size | length | V | CDR3 | DNA
. | TRBJ2-1 | . | 14 | TRBV11-3 | CASSLMGLYNEQFF | TGTGCCAGCAGCTTAATGGGACTTTACAATGAGCAGTTCTTC
TRBD1 | TRBJ2-7 | . | 13 | TRBV2 | CASTGGQGREQYF | TGTGCAAGCACGGGGGGACAGGGGCGGGAGCAGTACTTC
. | TRBJ2-3 | once | 14 | TRBV5-4 | CASSLALGEDTQYF | TGTGCCAGCAGCTTGGCCCTTGGGGAGGATACGCAGTATTTT
TRBD1 | TRBJ1-4 | once | 14 | TRBV19 | CASRAGGFLEKLFF | TGTGCCAGTAGGGCAGGGGGCTTTCTTGAAAAACTGTTTTTT
TRBD1 | TRBJ1-5 | . | 18 | TRBV6-1 | CASSEAPQGAGGNQPQHF | TGTGCCAGCAGTGAAGCGCCACAGGGGGCCGGAGGCAATCAGCCCCAGCATTTT
TRBD2 | TRBJ2-7 | . | 13 | TRBV5-8 | CASSLYLAGEQYF | TGTGCCAGCAGCTTGTATTTAGCGGGGGAGCAGTACTTC
TRBD2 | TRBJ2-7 | . | 16 | TRBV24-1 | CATSENAGTSIYEQYF | TGTGCCACCAGTGAAAACGCCGGGACTAGCATCTACGAGCAGTACTTC
TRBD2 | TRBJ2-1 | once | 15 | TRBV5-1 | CASTAGLAGYNEQFF | TGCGCCTCGACCGCCGGACTAGCGGGATACAATGAGCAGTTCTTC
TRBD1 | TRBJ2-2 | . | 15 | TRBV2 | CASSPRTGLTGELFF | TGTGCCAGCAGTCCAAGGACAGGTCTGACCGGGGAGCTGTTTTTT
. | TRBJ2-3 | . | 17 | TRBV10-1 | CASSGPPESASTDTQYF | TGCGCCAGCAGTGGGCCCCCGGAAAGCGCAAGCACAGATACGCAGTATTTT
. | TRBJ2-2 | . | 16 | TRBV7-3 | CASSLRGGANTGELFF | TGTGCCAGCAGCTTAAGGGGCGGGGCCAACACCGGGGAGCTGTTTTTT
TRBD1 | TRBJ2-7 | . | 16 | TRBV14 | CASSQPQTGGRNEQYF | TGTGCCAGCAGCCAACCCCAGACAGGGGGTAGGAACGAGCAGTACTTC
. | TRBJ1-1 | . | 15 | TRBV11-2 | CASSLGAGGNTEAFF | TGTGCCAGCAGCTTAGGGGCCGGGGGAAACACTGAAGCTTTCTTT
TRBD1 | TRBJ1-2 | . | 13 | TRBV6-2/TRBV6-3 | CASSYSRDRGYTF | TGTGCCAGCAGTTACTCGAGGGACAGGGGCTACACCTTC
TRBD1 | TRBJ1-4 | . | 15 | TRBV7-9 | CASSPRTGGLEKLFF | TGTGCCAGCAGCCCCAGGACAGGGGGCCTCGAAAAACTGTTTTTT
. | TRBJ1-2 | once | 12 | TRBV30 | CAWSPGNYGYTF | TGTGCCTGGAGTCCAGGGAACTATGGCTACACCTTC
TRBD1 | TRBJ1-1 | once | 15 | TRBV5-1 | CASSLVDRANTEAFF | TGCGCCAGCAGCCTCGTGGACAGGGCTAACACTGAAGCTTTCTTT
TRBD1 | TRBJ2-3 | . | 13 | TRBV6-2/TRBV6-3 | CASRPTGADTQYF | TGTGCCAGCAGACCTACAGGGGCAGATACGCAGTATTTT
. | TRBJ2-1 | . | 14 | TRBV5-5 | CASSFGAPYNEQFF | TGTGCCAGCAGCTTTGGGGCCCCCTACAATGAGCAGTTCTTC
. | TRBJ1-1 | once | 13 | TRBV12-3/TRBV12-4 | CASSLGMNTEAFF | TGTGCCAGCAGTTTAGGTATGAACACTGAAGCTTTCTTT
. | TRBJ2-7 | . | 18 | TRBV7-2 | CASSLVLYSGTSSYEQYF | TGTGCCAGCAGCTTAGTGTTATACAGCGGGACAAGCTCCTACGAGCAGTACTTC
TRBD2 | TRBJ2-1 | . | 14 | TRBV5-1 | CASSFSGGRHEQFF | TGCGCCAGCAGCTTTAGCGGGGGGCGGCATGAGCAGTTCTTC
TRBD1 | TRBJ2-3 | . | 15 | TRBV24-1 | CATSDTRGRADTQYF | TGTGCCACCAGTGATACCAGGGGGCGGGCAGATACGCAGTATTTT
. | TRBJ2-5 | . | 14 | TRBV4-1 | CASSQDQIVETQYF | TGCGCCAGCAGCCAAGATCAGATCGTTGAGACCCAGTACTTC
TRBD2 | TRBJ2-3 | . | 17 | TRBV4-1 | CASSQEQRGVATDTQYF | TGCGCCAGCAGCCAAGAACAGCGGGGGGTCGCCACAGATACGCAGTATTTT
. | TRBJ2-1 | . | 12 | TRBV6-6 | CASSYDLDEQFF | TGTGCCAGCAGTTACGACCTAGATGAGCAGTTCTTC
TRBD2 | TRBJ2-3 | . | 15 | TRBV4-3 | CASSLSGGITDTQYF | TGCGCCAGCAGCCTTAGCGGGGGGATCACAGATACGCAGTATTTT
TRBD2 | TRBJ2-3 | . | 18 | TRBV27 | CASSFQGLAGALTDTQYF | TGTGCCAGCAGTTTTCAGGGACTAGCGGGGGCCTTGACAGATACGCAGTATTTT
. | TRBJ2-2 | . | 13 | TRBV9 | CASSVGAPGELFF | TGTGCCAGCAGCGTAGGGGCCCCCGGGGAGCTGTTTTTT
. | TRBJ1-5 | . | 14 | TRBV28 | CASSLYVGNQPQHF | TGTGCCAGCAGTTTATACGTAGGCAATCAGCCCCAGCATTTT
TRBD2 | TRBJ2-7 | . | 16 | TRBV4-3 | CASSQDGGLAFYEQYF | TGCGCCAGCAGCCAAGACGGGGGACTAGCGTTCTACGAGCAGTACTTC
. | TRBJ2-5 | . | 12 | TRBV2 | CASPGSPETQYF | TGTGCCAGCCCCGGTTCCCCCGAGACCCAGTACTTC
. | TRBJ1-2 | once | 13 | TRBV7-2 | CASSLGGRYGYTF | TGTGCCAGCAGCTTAGGGGGCCGGTATGGCTACACCTTC
TRBD1 | TRBJ2-7 | . | 16 | TRBV15 | CATSRGGTGLGHEQYF | TGTGCCACCAGCAGAGGCGGGACAGGACTGGGCCACGAGCAGTACTTC
TRBD1 | TRBJ2-2 | . | 16 | TRBV7-2 | CASSSAGTGISGELFF | TGTGCCAGCAGCTCTGCCGGGACAGGGATTTCCGGGGAGCTGTTTTTT
TRBD2 | TRBJ2-7 | . | 16 | TRBV11-2 | CASSLVRWRGTYEQYF | TGTGCCAGCAGCTTAGTCCGTTGGCGGGGGACCTACGAGCAGTACTTC
. | TRBJ2-5 | . | 14 | TRBV18 | CASSPQYTGETQYF | TGTGCCAGCTCACCACAGTACACAGGGGAGACCCAGTACTTC
. | TRBJ2-7 | . | 15 | TRBV19 | CASSRGPGINDEQYF | TGTGCCAGTAGTCGAGGGCCCGGGATCAACGACGAGCAGTACTTC
. | TRBJ2-2 | . | 15 | TRBV11-2 | CASRNHQGGTGELFF | TGTGCCAGCAGGAATCACCAGGGGGGCACCGGGGAGCTGTTTTTT
TRBD1 | TRBJ1-5 | . | 19 | TRBV6-6 | CASSLPDRGTISGNQPQHF | TGTGCCAGCAGTCTACCCGACAGGGGGACGATAAGCGGCAATCAGCCCCAGCATTTT
TRBD2 | TRBJ2-6 | . | 19 | TRBV6-1 | CASSVRFGGSISGANVLTF | TGTGCCAGCAGTGTCCGTTTTGGCGGGAGCATTTCTGGGGCCAACGTCCTGACTTTC
. | TRBJ1-6 | . | 15 | TRBV19 | CASSALGSYNSPLHF | TGTGCCAGTAGTGCCCTAGGCTCCTATAATTCACCCCTCCACTTT
TRBD2 | TRBJ2-3 | . | 16 | TRBV19 | CASRKTSGGAVDTQYF | TGTGCCAGTAGAAAGACTAGCGGGGGGGCCGTGGATACGCAGTATTTT
TRBD1 | TRBJ1-4 | . | 16 | TRBV5-1 | CASSPGQGAFNEKLFF | TGCGCCAGCAGCCCCGGACAGGGGGCATTTAATGAAAAACTGTTTTTT
TRBD1 | TRBJ1-1 | . | 13 | TRBV4-1 | CASSRTGAELAFF | TGCGCCAGCAGCCGAACAGGGGCCGAGTTAGCTTTCTTT
TRBD2 | TRBJ2-1 | . | 18 | TRBV11-3 | CASSLGFSGGSSYNEQFF | TGTGCCAGCAGCTTAGGCTTCAGCGGGGGGAGCTCCTACAATGAGCAGTTCTTC
TRBD2 | TRBJ2-2 | . | 15 | TRBV10-2 | CASTSGRSYTGELFF | TGCGCCAGCACAAGCGGGAGGAGCTACACCGGGGAGCTGTTTTTT
. | TRBJ1-5 | . | 13 | TRBV28 | CASSRISNQPQHF | TGTGCCAGCAGCAGGATCTCCAATCAGCCCCAGCATTTT
TRBD2 | TRBJ2-3 | . | 17 | TRBV28 | CASSLRLAGVSTDTQYF | TGTGCCAGCAGTTTACGGCTAGCGGGAGTTTCTACAGATACGCAGTATTTT
TRBD1 | TRBJ2-7 | . | 11 | TRBV19 | CASSRGYEQYF | TGTGCCAGTAGCAGGGGGTACGAGCAGTACTTC
. | TRBJ2-7 | . | 15 | TRBV7-8 | CASSLVGASLYEQYF | TGTGCCAGCAGCTTAGTTGGGGCAAGCCTCTACGAGCAGTACTTC
TRBD2 | TRBJ2-3 | . | 19 | TRBV7-2 | CASSLVVAGLADRTDTQYF | TGTGCCAGCAGCTTAGTTGTAGCGGGACTAGCGGATCGCACAGATACGCAGTATTTT
TRBD1 | TRBJ1-2 | . | 12 | TRBV18 | CASWTGAYGYTF | TGTGCCAGCTGGACAGGGGCCTATGGCTACACCTTC